A single sample is the source of the 31 T cell receptor beta chains below, sequenced in a study of technical replicates of blood from a few donors. Generated by immunoSEQ multiplex PCR, the TCRdb table keeps only in-frame clones and is missing some. The data contain tens of thousands of clones, 91% of them singletons. The sample was T cells isolated from PBMCs. The source is a human donor in good health. Some clones in this sample may be carry-over from other donors' samples.

The rearrangement links TRBV2 to TRBJ1-5; maybe TRBD1 (5 bases). Trimming pared 6 bases from V and 5 bases from J, leaving 20 bases between. Germline V gene data show CDR1 as SNHLY and CDR2 as FYNNEI. This CDR3 spans 16 amino acids. CDR3 in DNA: TGTGCCAGCAGGAGGCCCTCGAGGGGAGGCGATCAGCCCCAGCATTTT. This gives the protein CASRRPSRGGDQPQHF.

The chain combines TRBV18 with TRBJ2-3; TRBD2 might be the D (6 bases). V gave up 0 bases and J gave up 4 bases, with 14 bases separating them. Germline lookup yields CDR1 KGHSH and CDR2 LQKENI. The CDR3 extends over 16 amino acids. DNA for the CDR3: TGTGCCAGCTCACCACCCGGGAAGGGAGGAGCAGATACGCAGTATTTT. This gives the protein CASSPPGKGGADTQYF.

The chain joins TRBV4-3 to TRBJ1-1, with D possibly TRBD1 on 6 matching bases. This CDR3 is built from 12 residues. Trimming cost V 2 bases and J 6 bases, with 7 bases left between them. CDR1 and CDR2 (germline): LGHNA, YSLEER. The chain's CDR3 is CASSQQGSEAFF. The CDR3 DNA reads TGCGCCAGCAGCCAACAGGGGTCTGAAGCTTTCTTT.

V is TRBV18 and J is TRBJ1-6, with TRBD1 identical over 7 bases. CDR1 KGHSH and CDR2 LQKENI come from the germline V gene. This CDR3 has 16 residues. V gave up 0 bases and J gave up 9 bases; unmatched junction bases: 8. The CDR3 region is CASSPPGRGDGSPLHF. CDR3 DNA: TGTGCCAGCTCACCACCGGGCAGGGGGGACGGTTCACCCCTCCACTTT.

The sample holds one count of this clone. The rearrangement joins TRBV5-4 to TRBJ2-5; TRBD2 matches 11 bases. Germline V gives CDR1 SGHNT, CDR2 YYREEE (reference sequence). The CDR3 spans 16 residues. Losses at the gene ends were 0 bases for V and 4 bases for J; bases not matched to a gene: 5. The CDR3 loop is CASSLGSGGAGETQYF. CDR3 nucleotides: TGTGCCAGCAGCTTGGGTAGCGGGGGGGCCGGAGAGACCCAGTACTTC.

This chain uses TRBV18 with TRBJ2-7; unclear D gene. The length of the CDR3 is 17 residues. Germline V gene lookup returns CDR1 KGHSH and CDR2 LQKENI. With 3 bases removed from V and 6 bases from J, the gap between germline ends came to 24 bases. This CDR3 is CASSPSGFGFLLSEQYF. CDR3 DNA: TGTGCCAGCTCACCTTCTGGCTTCGGGTTCCTGCTCTCCGAGCAGTACTTC. Complete variable domain (other parts from reference TRBV18 and TRBJ2-7): NAGVMQNPRHLVRRRGQEARLRCSPMKGHSHVYWYRQLPEEGLKFMVYLQKENIIDESGMPKERFSAEFPKEGPSILRIQQVVRGDSAAYFCASSPSGFGFLLSEQYFGPGTRLTVT.

The chain is built from TRBV19 and TRBJ2-1; a possible D gene is TRBD2 (5 bases). With 7 bases removed from V and 8 bases from J, the gap between germline ends came to 21 bases. The CDR3 consists of 15 residues. Per germline, CDR1 LNHDA and CDR2 SQIVND (reference sequence). The CDR3: CASTPSSPHIDEQFF. In nucleotides, the CDR3 is TGTGCCAGTACCCCCTCTAGCCCTCACATCGATGAGCAGTTCTTC.

The V gene is TRBV10-1, the J gene TRBJ2-7, with 7 bases aligning to TRBD1. The J segment lost 6 bases and the V segment lost 10 bases, leaving 15 bases of the junction unmatched. CDR3 length: 14 amino acids. The V gene's germline CDR1 is WNHNN and CDR2 SYGVQD (reference sequence). DNA of the CDR3: TGCGCCACCAGACCTGGGACAGCACGGGGCGAGCAGTACTTC. Translating gives CATRPGTARGEQYF.

The V gene is TRBV7-6, the J gene TRBJ2-2; 10 nucleotides agree with TRBD1. Germline V gene lookup returns CDR1 SGHVS and CDR2 FNYEAQ. The CDR3 spans 15 residues. V trimming: 0 bases; J trimming: 6 bases; junction bases outside the gene matches: 1. In nucleotides, the CDR3 is TGTGCCAGCAGCTTAGCGGGACAGGGGTCCGGGGAGCTGTTTTTT. Translating gives CASSLAGQGSGELFF.

The genes are TRBV5-4 and TRBJ2-1, with 7 bases matching TRBD1. The CDR3 runs to 15 residues. Germline loops: CDR1 SGHNT, CDR2 YYREEE (reference sequence). The ends lost 8 bases at V and 9 bases at J; junction bases unmatched: 17. The CDR3 DNA sequence: TGTGCCAGATCCTCAAAACCGGGACAGAATGGTGAGCAGTTCTTC. It specifies CARSSKPGQNGEQFF.

The V and J genes are TRBV28 and TRBJ2-7; TRBD1 matches 10 bases. The CDR3 consists of 19 residues. Germline V lookup: CDR1 MDHEN, CDR2 SYDVKM. With V trimmed by 4 bases and J by 0 bases, 15 bases remained unmatched. The CDR3 loop reads CASSSSTGGDPITSYEQYF. CDR3 DNA sequence: TGTGCCAGCAGTTCATCGACAGGGGGCGATCCGATAACCTCCTACGAGCAGTACTTC. Drawing the rest from reference TRBV28 and TRBJ2-7, the complete variable domain is DVKVTQSSRYLVKRTGEKVFLECVQDMDHENMFWYRQDPGLGLRLIYFSYDVKMKEKGDIPEGYSVSREKKERFSLILESASTNQTSMYLCASSSSTGGDPITSYEQYFGPGTRLTVT.

V and J are TRBV29-1 and TRBJ2-1; TRBD2 matches at 10 bases. V shed 6 bases and J 4 bases; nucleotides not matched to a gene: 0. CDR1 and CDR2 from the germline V gene are SQVTM and ANQGSEA. The CDR3 length is 12 residues. Here the CDR3 reads CSVAGGYNEQFF. CDR3 DNA: TGCAGCGTAGCGGGAGGGTACAATGAGCAGTTCTTC.

This chain links TRBV2 with TRBJ2-1, with TRBD2 matching 12 bases. This CDR3 comprises 21 residues. V lost 2 bases to trimming and J lost 1 base; unmatched junction nucleotides: 15. Germline CDR1 and CDR2: SNHLY and FYNNEI. In DNA form, the CDR3 reads TGTGCCAGCAGTGAATTAATGGCTAGCGGGAGGGCCGGGCCATCCTACAATGAGCAGTTCTTC. It is translated as CASSELMASGRAGPSYNEQFF.

This clone has just one count. The rearrangement uses TRBV27 and TRBJ2-7; 7 positions match TRBD2. The CDR3 length is 15 residues. The germline V gene has CDR1 MNHEY and CDR2 SMNVEV (reference sequence). V lost 4 bases and J lost 1; bases outside the gene matches: 7. CDR3 protein: CASSSRTGGSYEQYF. Here the CDR3 DNA reads TGTGCCAGCAGTTCCAGGACGGGGGGATCCTACGAGCAGTACTTC.

This rearrangement joins TRBV5-4 to TRBJ2-3, with TRBD1 matching over 8 bases. This CDR3 comprises 17 residues. J lost 1 base, V lost 3 bases, and 10 bases had no gene match. CDR1 is SGHNT and CDR2 is YYREEE in the germline V gene (reference sequence). CDR3 sequence (DNA): TGTGCCAGCAGCTACACGACAGGGGCTTTTCGCACAGATACGCAGTATTTT. Its protein is CASSYTTGAFRTDTQYF.

The chain uses TRBV18 and TRBJ2-7; TRBD2 aligns across 11 bases. This CDR3 comprises 17 residues. V was clipped by 6 bases and J by 5 bases; unmatched bases: 15. CDR1 is KGHSH, CDR2 LQKENI, per germline. The CDR3 protein is CASSDPGTSGRRDEQYF. The CDR3 DNA sequence: TGTGCCAGCTCTGACCCCGGGACTAGCGGCCGGCGGGACGAGCAGTACTTC.

The chain employs TRBV7-9 and TRBJ2-1; 11 nucleotides line up with TRBD2. With 3 bases clipped from V and 9 bases from J, the junction kept 4 bases outside the gene matches. Germline V gene data show CDR1 as SEHNR and CDR2 as FQNEAQ (reference sequence). This CDR3 contains 14 residues. The CDR3 DNA is TGTGCCAGCAGCTTTCAACTAGCGGGAGTTGAGCAGTTCTTC. Amino acid sequence: CASSFQLAGVEQFF.

This chain uses TRBV19 with TRBJ2-1; TRBD2 is a possible D gene (6 bases). CDR1 is LNHDA, CDR2 SQIVND, per germline (reference sequence). V gave up 1 base and J gave up 4 bases, with 11 bases separating them. The length of the CDR3 is 15 residues. CDR3: CASSIAGSEYNEQFF. The CDR3 DNA reads TGTGCCAGTAGTATAGCCGGGAGTGAGTACAATGAGCAGTTCTTC.

The chain joins TRBV30 to TRBJ1-6; D is undetermined. The CDR3 contains 16 residues. V lost 0 bases and J 7 bases, leaving 16 bases between the germline ends. Germline assignment: CDR1 GTSNPN and CDR2 SVGIG (reference sequence). CDR3: CAWSVLVGSFNSPLHF. CDR3 bases: TGTGCCTGGAGTGTACTTGTGGGGAGCTTCAATTCACCCCTCCACTTT.

This rearrangement joins TRBV29-1 to TRBJ2-1; the match to TRBD2 covers 7 bases. Germline V gene lookup returns CDR1 SQVTM and CDR2 ANQGSEA. V gave up 4 bases and J gave up 2 bases; unmatched junction bases: 5. CDR3 length equals 14 residues. The CDR3 sequence: CSVGLAAAYNEQFF. In DNA form, the CDR3 reads TGCAGCGTTGGACTAGCCGCCGCCTACAATGAGCAGTTCTTC.

DNA of the CDR3: TGTGCCAGCTCACCTCGGAGTGGGGGGGTCAACACTGAAGCTTTCTTT. Translated, it gives CASSPRSGGVNTEAFF. This chain uses TRBV18 with TRBJ1-1; the D gene is possibly TRBD1 (5 bases). Per germline, CDR1 KGHSH and CDR2 LQKENI. The CDR3 has 16 amino acids. Trimming took 3 bases from V and 2 from J, leaving 16 bases between them.

The chain recombines TRBV5-1 with TRBJ1-1, with D hard to call. Germline V lookup: CDR1 SGHRS, CDR2 YFSETQ. V dropped 0 bases and J dropped 1 base, with 7 bases sitting between them. CDR3 length equals 14 residues. The DNA for the CDR3 is TGCGCCAGCAGCTTGGGGCCGGGGAACACTGAAGCTTTCTTT. It encodes CASSLGPGNTEAFF.

The table lists this clone with a count of one. This sequence joins TRBV9 and TRBJ2-1, with TRBD1 identical over 11 bases. The germline gives CDR1 SGDLS, CDR2 YYNGEE. The CDR3 length is 15 residues. V shed 2 bases and J 6 bases; nucleotides not matched to a gene: 4. The CDR3 loop reads CASSVFGTGGNEQFF. The CDR3 DNA is TGTGCCAGCAGCGTCTTCGGGACAGGGGGCAATGAGCAGTTCTTC.

The V and J genes are TRBV5-4 and TRBJ1-1; TRBD1 might be the D (6 bases). The CDR3 runs 14 residues. Germline CDR1 is SGHNT and CDR2 is YYREEE (reference sequence). Trimming cost V 4 bases and J 3 bases, with 13 bases left between them. The CDR3 DNA follows: TGTGCCAGCAGCCCCCCAGGGGTGTACACTGAAGCTTTCTTT. It translates to CASSPPGVYTEAFF.

CDR3 protein: CSVRDRLSSYEQYF. CDR3 DNA sequence: TGCAGCGTCCGAGACAGACTGAGCTCCTACGAGCAGTACTTC. The chain recombines TRBV29-1 with TRBJ2-7; maybe TRBD1 (5 bases). The CDR3 is made up of 14 amino acids. V lost 6 bases to trimming and J lost 0 bases, with 15 bases between them. From germline, CDR1 is SQVTM and CDR2 ANQGSEA.

This sequence joins TRBV5-6 and TRBJ2-7; D is ambiguous. CDR1 and CDR2 from the germline V gene are SGHDT and YYEEEE. The V end was cut by 1 base, the J end by 5 bases, with 4 bases between. This CDR3 spans 11 amino acids. The chain's CDR3 is CASSLSDEQYF. The CDR3 nucleotides read TGTGCCAGCAGCTTGTCCGACGAGCAGTACTTC. The full variable domain, with the rest looked up from reference TRBV5-6 and TRBJ2-7, is DAGVTQSPTHLIKTRGQQVTLRCSPKSGHDTVSWYQQALGQGPQFIFQYYEEEERQRGNFPDRFSGHQFPNYSSELNVNALLLGDSALYLCASSLSDEQYFGPGTRLTVT.

The gene calls are TRBV12-5 and TRBJ1-6; 7 bases are a match to TRBD1. CDR3 size: 19 residues. Germline assignment: CDR1 LGHNT and CDR2 FRNRAP. The junction had 8 bases not matched to a gene; V was cut back by 0 bases and J by 0 bases. The CDR3 reads CASGLVYTGDNSYNSPLHF. The CDR3 DNA sequence: TGTGCTAGTGGTTTGGTATACACAGGGGATAACTCCTATAATTCACCCCTCCACTTT.

The chain couples TRBV30 to TRBJ2-3; D is possibly TRBD1 (6 bases). Germline assignment: CDR1 GTSNPN and CDR2 SVGIG (reference sequence). Trimming left V 4 bases short and J 2 bases short, with 10 bases between. The CDR3 extends over 13 amino acids. The CDR3 spells CAWTTGTTDTQYF. The CDR3 DNA reads TGTGCCTGGACGACAGGTACCACAGATACGCAGTATTTT.

The V call is TRBV4-1, the J call TRBJ2-5, with TRBD2 identical over 7 bases. In germline, CDR1 is MGHRA, CDR2 YSYEKL. The CDR3 contains 16 residues. J lost 0 bases, V lost 4 bases, and 8 bases had no gene match. The CDR3 protein is CASSPRLADYQETQYF. CDR3 sequence (DNA): TGCGCCAGCAGCCCCCGGCTAGCGGATTACCAAGAGACCCAGTACTTC.

The chain carries TRBV2 and TRBJ1-5; 8 nucleotides line up with TRBD1. The ends lost 0 bases at V and 16 bases at J; junction bases unmatched: 8. This CDR3 spans 13 amino acids. Germline CDR1 is SNHLY and CDR2 is FYNNEI. The CDR3 nucleotides read TGTGCCAGCAGTGAAGCGCTACGGACAGGGCTTCATTTT. Its translation is CASSEALRTGLHF.

The V call is TRBV29-1, the J call TRBJ2-5, with TRBD1 matching over 7 bases. The germline V gene has CDR1 SQVTM and CDR2 ANQGSEA. Unmatched junction bases numbered 12, after V lost 1 base and J lost 1 base. This CDR3 region has 17 residues. CDR3 region: CSVEGGRTGEIQETQYF. In DNA, the CDR3 is TGCAGCGTTGAAGGGGGTAGAACAGGGGAAATCCAAGAGACCCAGTACTTC. The variable domain in full, completed from reference TRBV29-1 and TRBJ2-5, reads SAVISQKPSRDICQRGTSLTIQCQVDSQVTMMFWYRQQPGQSLTLIATANQGSEATYESGFVIDKFPISRPNLTFSTLTVSNMSPEDSSIYLCSVEGGRTGEIQETQYFGPGTRLLVL.